This T cell receptor beta chain is from a study of CD8+CD57+ T cells in acquired aplastic anemia. Whole-study context: Yields of DNA that came from sorted CD4+ and CD8+ cells averaged roughly 3 ug.

Findings and limits, study-wide: Controls did not differ significantly from patients in CD8+ Simpson's diversity.

In this sample, this clonotype turned up many times. No antigen is known for it. Selection for sequencing was limited to patients who had shown CD8+CD57+ cell expansion by flow cytometry. Everyone among the patients had severe acquired aplastic anemia. At blood sampling, none of the patients had yet received therapy. The V and J ends lost 1 base and 7 bases, in that order; junction bases with no gene match: 4. From germline, CDR1 is MGHRA and CDR2 YSYEKL. The CDR3 is made up of 14 amino acids. TCR beta VDJ and CDR3 profiles were obtained from a genomic DNA template. TCRdb analysed the reads with MiXCR anew, one entry per CDR3 protein. There are around 200,000 distinct CDR3 sequences in the sample; approximately 48% occur only once, and roughly 13% lies in the top ten.

The V gene is TRBV4-1, the J gene TRBJ1-2; TRBD1 aligns across 9 bases. The sample was sorted CD4+, CD8+, or CD8+CD57+ T cells (not recorded which) from PBMCs. The sequence was collected from a human donor with aplastic anemia. The CDR3 reads CASSQVGQGAGYTF. The CDR3 nucleotides read TGCGCCAGCAGCCAAGTGGGACAGGGAGCTGGCTACACCTTC.